The 8 T cell receptor beta chains reported below all come from one sample, sequenced in a study of Ad26.COV2.S vaccination and SARS-CoV-2 variants. Treatment in this sample: roughly 18 received Ad26.COV2.S at low or high dose, single or two shots; about 5 received placebo; per-sample allocation not given. Day 63 after the first injection of vaccine or placebo was the sampling time. Using immunoSEQ multiplex PCR, the repertoire was profiled, and TCRdb retains in-frame clones only, with some absent. The table has more than 300,000 clones, about 89% seen once. This material consisted of peripheral blood, taken in a trial of Ad26.COV2.S vaccine versus placebo. Receptor source: a person between 18 and 60 years old who received the Ad26.COV2.S COVID-19 vaccine or a placebo.

The gene calls are TRBV28 and TRBJ2-7, with 7 bases identical to TRBD1. This CDR3 region has 14 residues. Germline CDR1 and CDR2: MDHEN and SYDVKM. After removal of 3 bases from V and 0 bases from J, the junction contained 2 bases not matched to a gene. CDR3 in amino acids: CASSFAGGSYEQYF. Written as DNA, the CDR3 is TGTGCCAGCAGTTTCGCAGGGGGCTCCTACGAGCAGTACTTC.

A remark on this clone: Other DNA variants within this sample encode the same CDR3. The rearrangement joins TRBV4-3 to TRBJ1-1; TRBD1 might be the D (6 bases). This CDR3 region has 14 residues. The V end was cut by 4 bases, the J end by 0 bases, with 9 bases between. The germline gives CDR1 LGHNA, CDR2 YSLEER. This chain's CDR3 is CASSRTAMNTEAFF. The DNA for the CDR3 is TGCGCCAGCAGCCGGACAGCTATGAACACTGAAGCTTTCTTT.

The chain joins TRBV7-9 to TRBJ2-1, with 10 bases identical to TRBD2. After removal of 8 bases from V and 3 bases from J, the junction contained 1 base not matched to a gene. Per the germline V gene, CDR1 is SEHNR and CDR2 is FQNEAQ (reference sequence). The CDR3 has 13 residues. Here the CDR3 DNA reads TGTGCCAGCGGGACTAGCGTCTACAATGAGCAGTTCTTC. This encodes CASGTSVYNEQFF.

This chain uses TRBV6-5 with TRBJ1-1, with no clear D. Trimming removed 6 bases from V and 0 bases from J, with 5 bases in between. CDR1 is MNHEY and CDR2 is SVGAGI in the germline V gene. This CDR3 is 12 amino acids long. The CDR3: CASRGLNTEAFF. DNA of the CDR3: TGTGCCAGCAGAGGACTGAACACTGAAGCTTTCTTT.

V is TRBV13 and J is TRBJ1-2; tentative D call: TRBD1 (5 bases). The CDR3 totals 14 residues. The V end was cut by 5 bases, the J end by 1 base, with 11 bases between. The germline V gene encodes CDR1 PRHDT and CDR2 FYEKMQ (reference sequence). CDR3 nucleotides: TGTGCCAGCAGCGAGGGACGGGATAACTATGGCTACACCTTC. Its protein is CASSEGRDNYGYTF.

This chain joins TRBV7-9 and TRBJ1-5, with D possibly being TRBD1 (5 bases). The CDR3 extends over 15 amino acids. The V gene lost 3 bases and the J gene lost 4 bases, with 13 bases spanning the gap. The V gene's germline CDR1 is SEHNR and CDR2 FQNEAQ (reference sequence). The CDR3 reads CASSFGAQLNQPQHF. In DNA form, the CDR3 reads TGTGCCAGCAGCTTCGGGGCACAGTTGAATCAGCCCCAGCATTTT.

For the CDR3, the DNA is TGTGCCAGTAGGCCCGGAGCGGGGGCTGCCGGGGAGCTGTTTTTT. Protein product: CASRPGAGAAGELFF. This chain uses TRBV19 with TRBJ2-2; 8 bases match TRBD2. CDR3 length: 15 amino acids. CDR1 is LNHDA, CDR2 SQIVND, per germline (reference sequence). J was trimmed by 6 bases and V by 6 bases; bases with no gene match: 9.

This sequence joins TRBV28 and TRBJ1-3; 9 bases line up with TRBD1. In germline, CDR1 is MDHEN, CDR2 SYDVKM. V shed 7 bases and J 8 bases; nucleotides not matched to a gene: 9. The CDR3 is 14 residues long. CDR3 region: CASTVRTGEDTIYF. The CDR3 coding sequence is TGTGCCAGCACCGTGCGGACAGGGGAGGACACCATATATTTT.